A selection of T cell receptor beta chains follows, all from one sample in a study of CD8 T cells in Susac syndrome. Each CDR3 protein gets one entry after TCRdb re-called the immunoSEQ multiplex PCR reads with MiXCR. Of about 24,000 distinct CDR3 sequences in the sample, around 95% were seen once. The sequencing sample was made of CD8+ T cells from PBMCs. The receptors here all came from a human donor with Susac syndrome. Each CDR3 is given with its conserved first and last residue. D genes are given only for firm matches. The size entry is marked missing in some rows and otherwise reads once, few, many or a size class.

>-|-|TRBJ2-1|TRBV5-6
CASSIRLNEQFF
TGTGCCAGCAGCATCAGACTGAATGAGCAGTTCTTC
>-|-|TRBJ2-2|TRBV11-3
CASSLTYTGELFF
TGTGCCAGCAGCTTAACATACACCGGGGAGCTGTTTTTT
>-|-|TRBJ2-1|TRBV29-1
CSVEDSSPRVGNEQFF
TGCAGCGTTGAAGACTCCTCTCCCAGGGTGGGCAATGAGCAGTTCTTC
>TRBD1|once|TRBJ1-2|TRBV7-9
CASSSHWTGDYNYGYTF
TGTGCCAGCAGCTCCCACTGGACAGGGGACTATAACTATGGCTACACCTTC
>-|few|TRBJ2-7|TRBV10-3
CAISDRDGYEQYF
TGTGCCATCAGTGACAGGGACGGTTACGAGCAGTACTTC
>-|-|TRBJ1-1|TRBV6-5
CASSWGVLARNTEAFF
TGTGCCAGCAGTTGGGGGGTTTTAGCCCGGAACACTGAAGCTTTCTTT
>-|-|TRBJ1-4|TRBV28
CASSLLAEDNEKLFF
TGTGCCAGCAGTTTACTGGCGGAAGACAATGAAAAACTGTTTTTT
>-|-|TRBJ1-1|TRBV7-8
CASSLGVGTNTEAFF
TGTGCCAGCAGCTTAGGGGTCGGTACGAACACTGAAGCTTTCTTT
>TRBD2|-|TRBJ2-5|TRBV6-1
CASSTAPAGWGGETQYF
TGTGCCAGCAGTACGGCCCCAGCCGGGTGGGGGGGAGAGACCCAGTACTTC
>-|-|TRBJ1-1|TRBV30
CAWSVWAGVNTEAFF
TGTGCCTGGAGTGTTTGGGCAGGGGTGAACACTGAAGCTTTCTTT
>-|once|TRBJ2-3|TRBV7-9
CASSFDSSTDTQYF
TGTGCCAGCAGCTTCGATTCGAGCACAGATACGCAGTATTTT
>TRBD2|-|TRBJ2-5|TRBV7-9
CASSPPPGGWETQYF
TGTGCCAGCAGCCCCCCACCCGGGGGGTGGGAGACCCAGTACTTC
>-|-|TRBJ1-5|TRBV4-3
CASSPNEGDNQPQHF
TGCGCCAGCAGCCCGAATGAGGGGGACAATCAGCCCCAGCATTTT
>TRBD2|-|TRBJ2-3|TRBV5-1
CASSFGTSTSTDTQYF
TGCGCCAGCAGCTTCGGGACTAGCACTAGCACAGATACGCAGTATTTT
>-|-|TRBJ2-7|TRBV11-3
CASSYIGGTIPPVYEQYF
TGTGCCAGCAGCTATATTGGTGGGACGATTCCCCCTGTTTACGAGCAGTACTTC
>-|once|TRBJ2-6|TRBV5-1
CASSLDRAGGANVLTF
TGCGCCAGCAGCTTGGACAGGGCCGGTGGGGCCAACGTCCTGACTTTC
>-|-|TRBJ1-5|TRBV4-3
CASSRITGTDYSNQPQHF
TGCGCCAGCAGCCGGATCACCGGGACCGATTATAGCAATCAGCCCCAGCATTTT
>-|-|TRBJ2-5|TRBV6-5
CASSYEGGQETQYF
TGTGCCAGCAGTTACGAGGGGGGCCAAGAGACCCAGTACTTC
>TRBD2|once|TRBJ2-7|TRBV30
CAWSRRGAYEQYF
TGTGCCTGGAGTAGGCGGGGGGCCTACGAGCAGTACTTC
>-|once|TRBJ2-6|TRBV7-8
CASSPPVSGANVLTF
TGTGCCAGCAGCCCTCCTGTATCTGGGGCCAACGTCCTGACTTTC
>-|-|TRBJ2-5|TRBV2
CASSPEGGETQYF
TGTGCCAGCAGTCCCGAAGGTGGAGAGACCCAGTACTTC
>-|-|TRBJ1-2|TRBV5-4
CASSHNTGTLNNYGYTF
TGTGCCAGCAGCCACAATACAGGGACACTTAATAACTATGGCTACACCTTC
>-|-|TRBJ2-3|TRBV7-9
CASSLSTTIRGATDTQYF
TGTGCCAGCAGCTTATCCACTACCATCAGGGGTGCCACAGATACGCAGTATTTT
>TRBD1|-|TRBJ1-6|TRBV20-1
CSSRTGVRSPLHF
TGCAGTTCCCGGACAGGGGTACGTTCACCCCTCCACTTT
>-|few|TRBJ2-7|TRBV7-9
CASSFRPYEQYF
TGTGCCAGCAGCTTTCGGCCCTACGAGCAGTACTTC